This T cell receptor (beta chain) comes out of a study of blood T cell repertoires in COVID-19. Study details: PBMCs, B-cell-depleted T cells, or T cells were the source of the cDNA or gDNA that made up the material.

Original processing methods: Reference gene primer amplification gave estimated nucleated cell counts. The assay was immunoSEQ multiplex PCR, and TCRdb's table has in-frame clones only and misses some. Clone size and V and J calls were adopted from that table, with D and trimming inferred from the DNA. The profile shows about 370,000 clones, 80% to 90% of them singletons. The CDR3 spans 16 residues. V was shortened by 3 bases and J by 2 bases, with 14 bases between the two germline ends. The V gene's germline CDR1 is MDHEN and CDR2 SYDVKM. The TCR sequence derives from a woman aged 25 to 39 with COVID-19, enrolled during active disease. The V and J genes are TRBV28 and TRBJ1-5; D possibly corresponds to TRBD1 (5 bases). Sequencing was carried out using peripheral blood. The CDR3 region is CASSFNQGWGNQPQHF. For the CDR3, the DNA is TGTGCCAGCAGTTTTAACCAGGGCTGGGGCAATCAGCCCCAGCATTTT.